One sample yielded the 22 T cell receptor beta chains listed below, sequenced in a study of graft-versus-host responses after intestinal transplantation. Their recognized antigens are unknown. Assay: immunoSEQ multiplex PCR; the TCRdb copy retains only in-frame clones and omits some. The sample lists about 41,000 clones, 85% to 95% occurring once. The specimen was unstimulated CD8+ T cells sorted from spleen or lymph node cells, collected before transplant. Every receptor here comes from a human donor who was the organ donor for an intestinal transplant.

The J gene is TRBJ1-2, the V gene TRBV6-4; 10 bases agree with TRBD1. The CDR3 consists of 15 residues. Unmatched junction bases numbered 12, after V lost 7 bases and J lost 7 bases. Germline V CDR1 and CDR2: MRHNA, SNTAGT. In nucleotides, the CDR3 is TGTGCCAGCACCCCCCCCGACAGGGGGCTTTGTGGCTACACCTTC. Protein: CASTPPDRGLCGYTF.

The chain couples TRBV6-6 to TRBJ2-1, with D perhaps being TRBD1 or TRBD2 (8 bases each). The germline gives CDR1 MNHNY, CDR2 SVGAGI (reference sequence). The length of the CDR3 is 15 residues. V lost 4 bases and J 3 bases, leaving 13 bases between the germline ends. CDR3 nucleotide sequence: TGTGCCAGCAGTTGGACAGGGACTAGCTACAATGAGCAGTTCTTC. This sequence encodes CASSWTGTSYNEQFF.

J is TRBJ2-7 and V is TRBV5-4; D remains ambiguous. CDR1 is SGHNT, CDR2 YYREEE, per germline (reference sequence). Trimming took 0 bases from V and 3 from J, leaving 7 bases between them. CDR3 length: 13 amino acids. The CDR3: CASSLDGDYEQYF. The CDR3 DNA reads TGTGCCAGCAGCTTGGACGGAGACTACGAGCAGTACTTC.

The V and J genes are TRBV10-2 and TRBJ1-4; D not resolved. The V gene's germline CDR1 is WSHSY and CDR2 SAAADI. There are 11 residues in the CDR3. With 3 bases removed from V and 8 bases from J, the gap between germline ends came to 4 bases. CDR3 amino acids: CASSEGEKLFF. The CDR3 DNA reads as TGCGCCAGCAGTGAAGGGGAAAAACTGTTTTTT.

In this sample, this clone turned up once. This chain uses TRBV27 with TRBJ1-4; D is uncertain. CDR1 and CDR2 from the germline V gene are MNHEY and SMNVEV (reference sequence). V shed 1 base and J shed 5 bases, with 11 bases lying between them. This CDR3 is built from 15 residues. Here the CDR3 reads CASSLFPNPNEKLFF. CDR3 DNA sequence: TGTGCCAGCAGTTTATTCCCGAACCCCAATGAAAAACTGTTTTTT.

V is TRBV9 and J is TRBJ2-5; TRBD2 matches at 9 bases. In germline, CDR1 is SGDLS, CDR2 YYNGEE. Losses at the gene ends were 4 bases for V and 4 bases for J; bases not matched to a gene: 8. CDR3 length: 15 amino acids. CDR3 protein: CASSPGTSMVETQYF. The CDR3 nucleotides read TGTGCCAGCAGCCCCGGGACTAGCATGGTAGAGACCCAGTACTTC.

The rearrangement joins TRBV7-6 to TRBJ2-7; D unresolved. Deletions cut 3 bases from V and 2 bases from J, with 8 bases between. The germline CDR1 and CDR2 sequences are SGHVS and FNYEAQ. CDR3 length: 13 residues. CDR3 protein: CASSFWGTYEQYF. Here the CDR3 DNA reads TGTGCCAGCAGCTTCTGGGGAACCTACGAGCAGTACTTC.

The sample holds a few counts of this clone. The chain joins TRBV7-9 to TRBJ1-2; no reliable D call. From germline, CDR1 is SEHNR and CDR2 FQNEAQ (reference sequence). V lost 1 base and J 8 bases, leaving 11 bases between the germline ends. CDR3 size: 13 residues. CDR3 sequence reads: CASSLDGFFGYTF. CDR3 bases: TGTGCCAGCAGCTTAGACGGGTTTTTCGGCTACACCTTC. Complete variable domain (other parts from reference TRBV7-9 and TRBJ1-2): DTGVSQNPRHKITKRGQNVTFRCDPISEHNRLYWYRQTLGQGPEFLTYFQNEAQLEKSRLLSDRFSAERPKGSFSTLEIQRTEQGDSAMYLCASSLDGFFGYTFGSGTRLTVV.

About this clone itself: Relative to the germline gene, one junction end is altered; a read error may explain this. Other DNA sequences from this sample encode an identical CDR3 as well. The V call is TRBV4-1, the J call TRBJ2-3; 9 bases are shared with TRBD2. The germline CDR1 and CDR2 sequences are MGHRA and YSYEKL. This CDR3 is built from 18 residues. CDR3 loop: CASSQDPLAGTFGDTQYF. CDR3 nucleotides: TGCGCCAGCAGCCAAGACCCCCTAGCGGGGACCTTCGGAGATACACAGTATTTT.

The CDR3 here is CASSLAGEGETQYF. Here the CDR3 DNA reads TGTGCCAGCAGCTTAGCAGGGGAGGGAGAGACCCAGTACTTC. The rearrangement joins TRBV7-2 to TRBJ2-5; 7 nucleotides agree with TRBD2. The CDR3 loop spans 14 amino acids. CDR1 is SGHTA, CDR2 FQGNSA, per germline. Losses at the gene ends were 0 bases for V and 4 bases for J; bases not matched to a gene: 2.

The rearrangement joins TRBV9 to TRBJ1-5; D is possibly TRBD1 (5 bases). V was trimmed by 1 base and J by 1 base, leaving 21 bases between them. The CDR3 extends over 19 amino acids. CDR1 and CDR2 from the germline V gene are SGDLS and YYNGEE. The chain's CDR3 is CASSVPRVGRFRSNQPQHF. CDR3 DNA: TGTGCCAGCAGCGTACCCAGGGTGGGGCGTTTCAGAAGCAATCAGCCCCAGCATTTT.

The chain uses TRBV7-2 and TRBJ1-1, with D uncertain. Looked up from germline, CDR1 is SGHTA and CDR2 is FQGNSA. CDR3 length equals 12 residues. The ends were cut back, 3 bases at V and 1 base at J, with 3 bases in the middle. CDR3 coding DNA: TGTGCCAGCAGCTTTTGGAACACTGAAGCTTTCTTT. Its protein product is CASSFWNTEAFF.

The chain links TRBV9 to TRBJ1-1; 9 bases align to TRBD1. From germline, CDR1 is SGDLS and CDR2 YYNGEE. The CDR3 loop spans 14 amino acids. Trimming took 3 bases from V and 5 from J; bases not matched to a gene: 5. The CDR3 DNA sequence: TGTGCCAGCAGCGCCGGGACAGGGTTGACTGAAGCTTTCTTT. Its protein product is CASSAGTGLTEAFF.

This sequence joins TRBV4-3 and TRBJ2-1; 11 positions agree with TRBD1. CDR1 is LGHNA, CDR2 YSLEER, per germline. The V and J ends lost 1 base and 8 bases, in that order; junction bases with no gene match: 1. This CDR3 contains 14 residues. CDR3 protein: CASSQGTGGDEQFF. CDR3 DNA sequence: TGCGCCAGCAGCCAAGGGACAGGGGGCGATGAGCAGTTCTTC.

J is TRBJ2-7 and V is TRBV6-1; the D is unclear. V dropped 4 bases and J dropped 3 bases, with 13 bases sitting between them. Per the germline V gene, CDR1 is MNHNS and CDR2 is SASEGT. The CDR3 has 14 amino acids. The CDR3 is CASSAARTSYEQYF. The CDR3 DNA follows: TGTGCCAGCAGTGCGGCCCGAACAAGCTACGAGCAGTACTTC.

The chain has TRBV5-1 and TRBJ2-3, with D uncertain. Germline-derived CDR1 and CDR2 are SGHRS and YFSETQ. The CDR3 runs to 15 residues. Deletions cut 1 base from V and 4 bases from J, with 13 bases between. In DNA, the CDR3 is TGCGCCAGCAGCTTGATGGCGACCCTGTCAGATACGCAGTATTTT. Translating gives CASSLMATLSDTQYF.

The chain recombines TRBV11-3 with TRBJ2-1, with a weak D call TRBD2 (6 bases). V lost 4 bases and J lost 2, with 12 bases in between. The CDR3 has 15 residues. The germline CDR1 and CDR2 sequences are SGHNT and YENEEA. The CDR3 coding sequence is TGTGCCAGCAGCTCTTCGGGAGAGCCCTACAATGAGCAGTTCTTC. This sequence encodes CASSSSGEPYNEQFF.

The count of this clone is one. This rearrangement joins TRBV10-3 to TRBJ1-1; 10 nucleotides line up with TRBD1. The CDR3 runs to 14 residues. Germline lookup yields CDR1 ENHRY and CDR2 SYGVKD. J was trimmed by 4 bases and V by 4 bases; bases with no gene match: 3. The CDR3 bases are TGTGCCATCAGTGTGGGACAGGGGACCACTGAAGCTTTCTTT. It translates to CAISVGQGTTEAFF.

V usage is TRBV4-3 and J usage is TRBJ2-7, with TRBD2 matching 14 bases. V shed 0 bases, J shed 4 bases, and the junction held 11 bases outside the gene matches. CDR3 size: 19 residues. Germline CDR1 is LGHNA and CDR2 is YSLEER. DNA of the CDR3: TGCGCCAGCAGCCAAGATTGGACTAGCGGGGGGCGCTTAACTTACGAGCAGTACTTC. Protein: CASSQDWTSGGRLTYEQYF.

This chain links TRBV29-1 with TRBJ2-1; TRBD2 agrees at 9 bases. The CDR3 is made up of 12 amino acids. J lost 6 bases, V lost 5 bases, and 2 bases had no gene match. Germline V gene sequence: CDR1 SQVTM, CDR2 ANQGSEA. This chain's CDR3 is CSVWRGGNEQFF. For the CDR3, the DNA is TGCAGCGTTTGGCGGGGGGGCAATGAGCAGTTCTTC.

The chain recombines TRBV29-1 with TRBJ2-7; D ambiguous. Germline V gene data show CDR1 as SQVTM and CDR2 as ANQGSEA. Trimming removed 4 bases at V and 3 bases at J, with 7 bases between. The CDR3 contains 11 residues. CDR3 region: CSVASGYEQYF. In DNA form, the CDR3 reads TGCAGCGTTGCGTCGGGCTACGAGCAGTACTTC.

CDR3 amino acids: CASSPGKGVTYEQYF. CDR3 DNA sequence: TGTGCCAGCAGCCCCGGGAAGGGAGTAACCTACGAGCAGTACTTC. V and J are TRBV13 and TRBJ2-7, with D possibly matching TRBD2 (5 bases). CDR1 and CDR2 (germline): PRHDT, FYEKMQ (reference sequence). CDR3 length equals 15 residues. Trimming left V 5 bases short and J 2 bases short, with 16 bases between.